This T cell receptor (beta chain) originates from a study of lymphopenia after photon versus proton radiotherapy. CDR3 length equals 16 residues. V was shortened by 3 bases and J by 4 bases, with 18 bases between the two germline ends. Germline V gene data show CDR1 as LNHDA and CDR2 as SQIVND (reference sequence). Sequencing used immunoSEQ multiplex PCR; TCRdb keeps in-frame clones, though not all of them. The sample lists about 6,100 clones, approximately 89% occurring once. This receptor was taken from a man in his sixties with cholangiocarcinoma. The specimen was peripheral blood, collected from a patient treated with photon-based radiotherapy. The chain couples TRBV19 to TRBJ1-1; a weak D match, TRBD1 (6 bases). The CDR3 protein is CASSIVAGEWGTEAFF. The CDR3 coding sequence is TGTGCCAGTAGTATTGTGGCAGGGGAATGGGGCACTGAAGCTTTCTTT.